These 5 T cell receptor beta chains were all obtained from the same sample, sequenced in a study of cytomegalovirus exposure and HLA in healthy donors. Here immunoSEQ multiplex PCR was the method, and the copy in TCRdb shows in-frame clones only, minus some. This table holds about 110,000 clones, roughly 90% found once. Sequenced sample: PBMCs. The receptor set was obtained from a woman under 30 in good health and CMV-seronegative.

Written as DNA, the CDR3 is TGTGCCTGGAGTGTACTAGTCACAGATACGCAGTATTTT. This sequence encodes CAWSVLVTDTQYF. The rearrangement links TRBV30 to TRBJ2-3; tentatively, D is TRBD2 (5 bases). V lost 0 bases to trimming and J lost 2 bases, with 6 bases between them. CDR1 GTSNPN and CDR2 SVGIG come from the germline V gene (reference sequence). This CDR3 contains 13 residues.

The CDR3 loop is CASSLGADSYEQYF. DNA of the CDR3: TGTGCCAGCAGCTTAGGGGCCGACTCCTACGAGCAGTACTTC. The chain carries TRBV7-9 and TRBJ2-7; D unclear. The germline V gene encodes CDR1 SEHNR and CDR2 FQNEAQ (reference sequence). The CDR3 sequence is 14 residues long. With 1 base removed from V and 0 bases from J, the gap between germline ends came to 7 bases.

The rearrangement joins TRBV4-3 to TRBJ2-2, with 12 bases matching TRBD2. V lost 0 bases and J lost 4; bases outside the gene matches: 3. Germline V CDR1 and CDR2: LGHNA, YSLEER. This CDR3 region has 17 residues. This CDR3 reads CASSQELAGGSTGELFF. For the CDR3, the DNA is TGCGCCAGCAGCCAAGAACTAGCGGGGGGCAGCACCGGGGAGCTGTTTTTT.

The V and J genes are TRBV29-1 and TRBJ1-5; D is unresolved. The CDR3 has 10 amino acids. Deletions cut 4 bases from V and 5 bases from J, with 3 bases between. Germline assignment: CDR1 SQVTM and CDR2 ANQGSEA. CDR3 amino acids: CSVGDQPQHF. CDR3 bases: TGCAGCGTTGGAGATCAGCCCCAGCATTTT.

The chain joins TRBV28 to TRBJ1-1; D gene ambiguous. V lost 6 bases and J lost 12, with 17 bases in between. This CDR3 spans 12 amino acids. Germline V CDR1 and CDR2: MDHEN, SYDVKM. CDR3 in DNA: TGTGCCAGCAGGATGAACGACATGGTGACTTTCTTT. Its translation: CASRMNDMVTFF.